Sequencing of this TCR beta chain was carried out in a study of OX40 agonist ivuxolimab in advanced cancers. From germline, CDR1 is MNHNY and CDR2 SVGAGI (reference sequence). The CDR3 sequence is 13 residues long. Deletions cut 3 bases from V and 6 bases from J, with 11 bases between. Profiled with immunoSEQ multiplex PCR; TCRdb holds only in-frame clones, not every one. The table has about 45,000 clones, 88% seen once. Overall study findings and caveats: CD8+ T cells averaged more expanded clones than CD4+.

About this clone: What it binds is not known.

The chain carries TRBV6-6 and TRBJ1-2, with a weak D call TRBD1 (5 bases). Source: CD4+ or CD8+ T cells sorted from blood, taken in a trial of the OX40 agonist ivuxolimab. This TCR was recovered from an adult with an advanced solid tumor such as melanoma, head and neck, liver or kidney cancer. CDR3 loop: CASSYVGADGYTF. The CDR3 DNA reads TGTGCCAGCAGTTATGTTGGGGCCGATGGCTACACCTTC.